These 28 T cell receptor beta chains originate from one sample sequenced in a study of cytomegalovirus exposure and HLA in healthy donors (dated by TCRdb to about 2017). The library relied on the immunoSEQ multiplex PCR assay. For the multiplex PCR, a mixture combining 60 forward primers for TCR Vbeta segments and 13 reverse primers for TCR Jbeta segments was used. TCRdb stores this immuneACCESS table with in-frame sequences only. Part of the clones is absent; in the studies checked, under half of the shortfall reflects unresolved V genes, and no reason is known for the rest. For this sample the table gives about 130,000 clones, of which 83% were detected only once. More than 3.5% of the sample is taken by the ten largest. The material sequenced was PBMCs. The receptors originated from a woman in her 40s in good health and CMV-seropositive.

The chain recombines TRBV4-1 with TRBJ2-1, with D maybe TRBD2 (5 bases). There are 17 residues in the CDR3. Germline V CDR1 and CDR2: MGHRA, YSYEKL. V shed 1 base and J shed 0 bases, with 13 bases lying between them. CDR3 sequence: CASSQVLTGSSYNEQFF. CDR3 sequence (DNA): TGCGCCAGCAGCCAAGTTCTGACTGGGAGCTCCTACAATGAGCAGTTCTTC.

This clone was detected once. The rearrangement uses TRBV2 and TRBJ1-4; the D gene is possibly TRBD1 (6 bases). The CDR3 length is 14 residues. V was cut by 4 bases and J by 3 bases, with 9 bases left in between. CDR1 and CDR2 from the germline V gene are SNHLY and FYNNEI. The CDR3 bases are TGTGCCAGCAGTGTGGGGGCTTCTAATGAAAAACTGTTTTTT. It is translated as CASSVGASNEKLFF.

V is TRBV14 and J is TRBJ1-6, with D tentatively TRBD1 (5 bases). Per germline, CDR1 SGHDN and CDR2 FVKESK. Trimming pared 0 bases from V and 7 bases from J, leaving 13 bases between. The CDR3 has 16 amino acids. DNA of the CDR3: TGTGCCAGCAGCCAAGATCTGGCAGGGAACAATTCACCCCTCCACTTT. Its protein product is CASSQDLAGNNSPLHF.

The rearrangement joins TRBV5-4 to TRBJ2-7; D is uncertain. The germline gives CDR1 SGHNT, CDR2 YYREEE (reference sequence). V dropped 4 bases and J dropped 5 bases, with 16 bases sitting between them. The CDR3 loop spans 14 amino acids. In nucleotides, the CDR3 is TGTGCCAGCAGCAATATCTGGAGTCCGAACGAGCAGTACTTC. This codes for CASSNIWSPNEQYF.

J is TRBJ1-5 and V is TRBV27; 9 nucleotides align to TRBD1. Trimming removed 5 bases from V and 9 bases from J; junction bases left unmatched: 14. The CDR3 has 16 amino acids. Looked up from germline, CDR1 is MNHEY and CDR2 is SMNVEV (reference sequence). The CDR3 is CASSTSGTGLYLPQHF. Written as DNA, the CDR3 is TGTGCCAGCAGTACGTCCGGGACAGGGTTATATCTGCCCCAGCATTTT.

In its sample, this clone was seen a few times. The genes are TRBV7-9 and TRBJ2-1, with 13 bases fitting TRBD2. The CDR3 totals 16 residues. Germline trimming cut 7 bases from V and 2 bases from J; bases unmatched to any gene: 5. Germline CDR1 and CDR2: SEHNR and FQNEAQ (reference sequence). CDR3 in amino acids: CASTLGTSGAYNEQFF. CDR3 in DNA: TGTGCCAGCACACTTGGGACTAGCGGGGCCTACAATGAGCAGTTCTTC.

The V gene is TRBV7-3, the J gene TRBJ2-7; D is unresolved. V was shortened by 4 bases and J by 6 bases, with 10 bases between the two germline ends. The CDR3 extends over 12 amino acids. Germline V gene sequence: CDR1 SGHTA, CDR2 FQGTGA. The CDR3 DNA reads as TGTGCCAGCAGCTCTCTCGGTCGCGAGCAGTACTTC. Translated: CASSSLGREQYF. Drawing the rest from reference TRBV7-3 and TRBJ2-7, the complete variable domain is GAGVSQTPSNKVTEKGKYVELRCDPISGHTALYWYRQSLGQGPEFLIYFQGTGAADDSGLPNDRFFAVRPEGSVSTLKIQRTERGDSAVYLCASSSLGREQYFGPGTRLTVT.

V and J are TRBV9 and TRBJ2-3; 15 bases line up with TRBD2. From germline, CDR1 is SGDLS and CDR2 YYNGEE. With 5 bases clipped from V and 2 bases from J, the junction kept 6 bases outside the gene matches. The CDR3 spans 17 residues. CDR3: CASSPGTSGRTTDTQYF. CDR3 DNA sequence: TGTGCCAGCAGTCCGGGGACTAGCGGGAGGACCACAGATACGCAGTATTTT.

The V gene is TRBV7-3, the J gene TRBJ2-2; 11 bases match TRBD2. The CDR3 covers 20 residues. J lost 3 bases, V lost 5 bases, and 17 bases had no gene match. The germline CDR1 and CDR2 sequences are SGHTA and FQGTGA. The CDR3 is CASSPLVLAGGPSDTGELFF. CDR3 in DNA: TGTGCCAGCAGCCCCCTCGTGTTAGCGGGAGGGCCGTCTGACACCGGGGAGCTGTTTTTT.

The genes are TRBV4-1 and TRBJ2-1, with 11 bases fitting TRBD2. The CDR3 is made up of 19 amino acids. The V gene's germline CDR1 is MGHRA and CDR2 YSYEKL. The ends lost 0 bases at V and 5 bases at J; junction bases unmatched: 12. The CDR3 bases are TGCGCCAGCAGCCAAGAATGGGCCGGCCTAGCGGGAGGTAACAATGAGCAGTTCTTC. Its protein product is CASSQEWAGLAGGNNEQFF.

The chain joins TRBV6-5 to TRBJ2-1, with D possibly being TRBD1 (6 bases). The V end was cut by 6 bases, the J end by 0 bases, with 12 bases between. The CDR3 spans 15 residues. The V gene's germline CDR1 is MNHEY and CDR2 SVGAGI. As DNA, the CDR3 is TGTGCCAGCAGCCCCGGACAGAGCTCCTACAATGAGCAGTTCTTC. Residues: CASSPGQSSYNEQFF.

The J gene is TRBJ1-1, the V gene TRBV11-2; 7 bases line up with TRBD1. This CDR3 comprises 14 residues. Trimming took 5 bases from V and 4 from J; bases not matched to a gene: 7. Germline V gene sequence: CDR1 SGHAT, CDR2 FQNNGV. For the CDR3, the DNA is TGTGCCAGCAGCCCGACAGGGTGGAGCACTGAAGCTTTCTTT. Translated: CASSPTGWSTEAFF.

The chain carries TRBV5-5 and TRBJ2-7; D unclear. From germline, CDR1 is SGHKS and CDR2 YYEKEE (reference sequence). Trimming left V 2 bases short and J 3 bases short, with 18 bases between. The CDR3 has 16 residues. The CDR3 DNA is TGTGCCAGCAGCTTCCGGTTGGCCCAGGAAAACTACGAGCAGTACTTC. Protein product: CASSFRLAQENYEQYF.

The V call is TRBV7-8, the J call TRBJ1-4, with 8 positions matching TRBD1. Germline V lookup: CDR1 SGHVS, CDR2 FQNEAQ. The CDR3 has 16 residues. After removal of 4 bases from V and 7 bases from J, the junction contained 11 bases not matched to a gene. Written as DNA, the CDR3 is TGTGCCAGCAGCTCCAAGTGGACAGGGACTGGTGAAAAACTGTTTTTT. This gives the protein CASSSKWTGTGEKLFF.

The V gene is TRBV5-5, the J gene TRBJ1-4; a possible D gene is TRBD1 (5 bases). The CDR3 spans 14 residues. Germline V gene lookup returns CDR1 SGHKS and CDR2 YYEKEE (reference sequence). With 2 bases removed from V and 8 bases from J, the gap between germline ends came to 13 bases. This CDR3 reads CASSFGRAVEKLFF. The CDR3 DNA is TGTGCCAGCAGCTTCGGCAGGGCAGTGGAAAAACTGTTTTTT.

This sequence joins TRBV25-1 and TRBJ1-6, with a tentative D call TRBD1 (6 bases). The germline V gene encodes CDR1 MGHDK and CDR2 SYGVNS. This CDR3 is 14 amino acids long. The V end was cut by 3 bases, the J end by 10 bases, with 13 bases between. This CDR3 is CASSDPGHLSPLHF. For the CDR3, the DNA is TGTGCCAGCAGTGATCCGGGACACTTATCACCCCTCCACTTT.

The V and J genes are TRBV4-3 and TRBJ2-3; D gene ambiguous. Trimming removed 1 base at V and 6 bases at J, with 5 bases between. The CDR3 runs to 12 residues. Germline values: CDR1 LGHNA, CDR2 YSLEER. The CDR3 DNA sequence: TGCGCCAGCAGCCAAGTTCCGGATACGCAGTATTTT. It yields the protein CASSQVPDTQYF.

The genes are TRBV27 and TRBJ2-5; D is possibly TRBD2 (6 bases). Germline CDR1 reads MNHEY; CDR2 reads SMNVEV (reference sequence). The CDR3 loop spans 16 amino acids. V lost 4 bases and J lost 2, with 17 bases in between. The CDR3 DNA is TGTGCCAGCAGTTCTATAGCGGAAGCGTGGCAAGAGACCCAGTACTTC. This gives the protein CASSSIAEAWQETQYF.

V gene TRBV5-6 combines with J gene TRBJ2-3; perhaps TRBD2 as D (6 bases). Trimming shortened V by 4 bases and J by 4 bases, and 13 bases separated the two germline ends. The V gene's germline CDR1 is SGHDT and CDR2 YYEEEE. The CDR3 covers 14 residues. The CDR3 sequence: CASSAPSGADTQYF. The CDR3 DNA follows: TGTGCCAGCAGCGCCCCTTCGGGGGCAGATACGCAGTATTTT.

This sequence joins TRBV29-1 and TRBJ2-5; TRBD1 agrees at 7 bases. The assigned J gene may be wrong: the sequence end matches TRBJ2-7 better. The CDR3 consists of 13 residues. The germline CDR1 and CDR2 sequences are SQVTM and ANQGSEA. In DNA form, the CDR3 reads TGCAGCGTTGATACACAGGGGACCTACGAGCAGTACTTC. Residues: CSVDTQGTYEQYF.

Concerning this clone: Other DNA sequences within the sample encode an identical CDR3. The gene calls are TRBV7-9 and TRBJ1-4; no firm D call. Trimming left V 4 bases short and J 7 bases short, with 16 bases between. Germline CDR1 SEHNR, CDR2 FQNEAQ (reference sequence). The CDR3 runs to 15 residues. CDR3 region: CASSYYLGAGEKLFF. Written as DNA, the CDR3 is TGTGCCAGCAGCTACTATTTAGGAGCTGGTGAAAAACTGTTTTTT.

The chain has TRBV6-5 and TRBJ1-5, with TRBD1 as a possible D gene (6 bases). From germline, CDR1 is MNHEY and CDR2 SVGAGI. The V and J ends lost 4 bases and 7 bases respectively, with 8 bases between them. CDR3 length equals 12 residues. The CDR3: CASSSQGQPQHF. The CDR3 DNA is TGTGCCAGCAGTTCACAGGGCCAGCCCCAGCATTTT.

The chain employs TRBV9 and TRBJ1-2, with 10 bases matching TRBD1. CDR3 length equals 15 residues. CDR1 is SGDLS, CDR2 YYNGEE, per germline. Unmatched junction bases numbered 5, after V lost 0 bases and J lost 6 bases. The chain's CDR3 is CASSVGQGAGDGYTF. The CDR3 DNA sequence: TGTGCCAGCAGCGTAGGACAGGGGGCGGGGGATGGCTACACCTTC.

The chain employs TRBV6-5 and TRBJ1-1; TRBD1 matches 9 bases. The CDR3 is 13 amino acids. CDR1 and CDR2 from the germline V gene are MNHEY and SVGAGI. Trimming at V came to 6 bases and at J to 5 bases, leaving 4 bases not matched to a gene. CDR3 region: CASRQGQGTEAFF. The CDR3 nucleotides read TGTGCCAGCAGACAGGGACAGGGTACTGAAGCTTTCTTT.

The chain is built from TRBV5-5 and TRBJ2-3, with D hard to call. CDR1 SGHKS and CDR2 YYEKEE come from the germline V gene (reference sequence). The CDR3 covers 13 residues. V lost 3 bases and J 4 bases, leaving 9 bases between the germline ends. The DNA of the CDR3 is TGTGCCAGCAGCTCCTTCATAGCAGATACGCAGTATTTT. Protein sequence: CASSSFIADTQYF. The full variable domain, with the rest looked up from reference TRBV5-5 and TRBJ2-3, is DAGVTQSPTHLIKTRGQQVTLRCSPISGHKSVSWYQQVLGQGPQFIFQYYEKEERGRGNFPDRFSARQFPNYSSELNVNALLLGDSALYLCASSSFIADTQYFGPGTRLTVL.

The chain uses TRBV19 and TRBJ1-4, with 10 bases that match TRBD1. The junction had 15 bases not matched to a gene; V was cut back by 9 bases and J by 5 bases. Germline CDR1 is LNHDA and CDR2 is SQIVND (reference sequence). This CDR3 is built from 17 residues. CDR3 residues: CASRQITGTGANEKLFF. The CDR3 nucleotides read TGTGCCAGCCGTCAGATTACCGGGACAGGGGCCAATGAAAAACTGTTTTTT.

This clone was detected only a few times. CDR3 bases: TGTGCCAGCACTGGGCAGCCTAGCAATCAGCCCCAGCATTTT. It encodes CASTGQPSNQPQHF. The chain has TRBV2 and TRBJ1-5; D gene ambiguous. CDR3 length: 14 residues. Per germline, CDR1 SNHLY and CDR2 FYNNEI. Trimming shortened V by 7 bases and J by 0 bases, and 10 bases separated the two germline ends.

The rearrangement joins TRBV28 to TRBJ1-2, with TRBD1 identical over 8 bases. Germline V lookup: CDR1 MDHEN, CDR2 SYDVKM. V was clipped by 3 bases and J by 7 bases; unmatched bases: 13. The CDR3 runs 16 residues. The CDR3 loop reads CASSLVADREIGGYTF. CDR3 bases: TGTGCCAGCAGTTTGGTTGCGGACAGGGAGATAGGTGGCTACACCTTC.